This T cell receptor beta chain was captured in a study of blood T cell repertoires in COVID-19. At the level of the study: Sources were T cells, B-cell-depleted T cells, or PBMCs; the material itself was cDNA or gDNA.

This CDR3 has 17 amino acids. Trimming removed 5 bases from V and 0 bases from J; junction bases left unmatched: 5. Germline V gene data show CDR1 as SEHNR and CDR2 as FQNEAQ (reference sequence). Clones were read by immunoSEQ multiplex PCR, and TCRdb kept only the in-frame ones, dropping some. Of 250,000 to 400,000 clones listed, about 87% are singletons. The origin of this receptor is a woman aged 30 to 39 with COVID-19, enrolled during active disease. J is TRBJ1-3 and V is TRBV7-9; 12 bases agree with TRBD1. The sample consisted of peripheral blood. The CDR3, as DNA: TGTGCCAGCAGCGGGACAGGGGGCCACTCCTCTGGAAACACCATATATTTT. Encoded protein: CASSGTGGHSSGNTIYF. Supplemented by reference TRBV7-9 and TRBJ1-3, the full variable domain reads DTGVSQNPRHKITKRGQNVTFRCDPISEHNRLYWYRQTLGQGPEFLTYFQNEAQLEKSRLLSDRFSAERPKGSFSTLEIQRTEQGDSAMYLCASSGTGGHSSGNTIYFGEGSWLTVV.